This T cell receptor beta chain was sequenced in a study of control samples from healthy donors and cancer patients (dated by TCRdb to about 2020). The CDR1 and CDR2 encoded by the germline V gene are MDHEN and SYDVKM. The CDR3 runs 17 residues from the cysteine to the phenylalanine. Solely the CDR3 DNA is kept, with 51 bases framed from the first base. Clipping removes 4 bases from V and 7 bases from J, with 17 as the unmatched junction base count. This clone was found once. The antigen it recognizes is unknown. No much larger clonotype is one base removed from it; base qualities were not supplied. Libraries were made using the immunoSEQ multiplex PCR assay. The source is immuneACCESS, and TCRdb retained only in-frame sequences with V and J called. Part of the clones is not carried over; for the studies checked, unresolved V genes explain less than half of this, and the remainder is unexplained. In all, the sample holds over 150,000 clones, and approximately 96% of those were seen once. Approximately 1% of the sample is in the top ten clones.

The sequenced sample was blood. The TCR was taken from a woman aged 25 to 45 in good health. The rearranged segments are TRBV28 and TRBJ1-2; 8 bases in the middle match TRBD1. The base sequence is TGTGCCAGCAGTTACACCAACTTACGGACAGGGATAATTGGCTACACCTTC. Its translation reads: CASSYTNLRTGIIGYTF.